The 23 T cell receptor beta chains listed next were all sequenced from one sample in a study of T cells in localized non-small cell lung cancer. The table came from immunoSEQ multiplex PCR; TCRdb's copy has only in-frame clones and leaves some out. The profile shows some 85,000 clones, over 70% of them singletons. Sequenced here: PBMCs, sampled before any cancer treatment. These receptors were obtained from a man aged 40 to 70 with stage II squamous cell lung carcinoma.

The V call is TRBV7-2, the J call TRBJ1-4, with TRBD1 matching over 7 bases. V gave up 5 bases and J gave up 10 bases; unmatched junction bases: 4. Germline CDR1 is SGHTA and CDR2 is FQGNSA. The length of the CDR3 is 12 residues. CDR3 in DNA: TGTGCCAGCAGCCAAGACAGGGCAAAACTGTTTTTT. This gives the protein CASSQDRAKLFF.

The CDR3 loop is CASSGLAGETEQFF. The CDR3 DNA follows: TGTGCCAGCTCAGGACTAGCGGGAGAAACTGAGCAGTTCTTC. This sequence joins TRBV18 and TRBJ2-1; 13 positions agree with TRBD2. The V gene end was trimmed by 5 bases and the J gene end by 9 bases; junction bases not matched to a gene: 4. The CDR3 runs 14 residues. Germline CDR1 is KGHSH and CDR2 is LQKENI.

Notes on this clone: Its ends do not fully match the called genes, so a read error is possible. The chain combines TRBV27 with TRBJ2-7; TRBD1 agrees at 7 bases. The CDR3 is 16 residues long. CDR1 and CDR2 from the germline V gene are MNHEY and SMNVEV (reference sequence). DNA for the CDR3: TGTGCCAGCAGTTTATCTACGGGACAGAGATCCTCCGAGCAGTACTTC. It encodes CASSLSTGQRSSEQYF.

The rearrangement joins TRBV7-3 to TRBJ2-7; D is perhaps TRBD1 (5 bases). Looked up from germline, CDR1 is SGHTA and CDR2 is FQGTGA. This CDR3 region has 15 residues. Trimming removed 5 bases from V and 1 base from J, with 15 bases in between. CDR3 in DNA: TGTGCCAGCAGCCCAGGGCGGTCAACGTCCTACGAGCAGTACTTC. It yields the protein CASSPGRSTSYEQYF.

The V call is TRBV2, the J call TRBJ1-3; no reliable D call. The CDR3 runs to 14 residues. Trimming pared 5 bases from V and 0 bases from J, leaving 8 bases between. Germline loops: CDR1 SNHLY, CDR2 FYNNEI. The CDR3 nucleotides are TGTGCCAGCAGTCCGAGCAGCTCTGGAAACACCATATATTTT. This gives the protein CASSPSSSGNTIYF. Full variable domain (remainder filled in from reference TRBV2 and TRBJ1-3): EPEVTQTPSHQVTQMGQEVILRCVPISNHLYFYWYRQILGQKVEFLVSFYNNEISEKSEIFDDQFSVERPDGSNFTLKIRSTKLEDSAMYFCASSPSSSGNTIYFGEGSWLTVV.

V is TRBV7-3 and J is TRBJ1-1, with D possibly TRBD1 on 6 matching bases. The V end lost 5 bases, the J end lost 0 bases, and 16 bases lay between the germline ends. This CDR3 has 16 amino acids. Germline V gene data show CDR1 as SGHTA and CDR2 as FQGTGA. DNA for the CDR3: TGTGCCAGCAGCCTACAGGCCAGGGGAATGAACACTGAAGCTTTCTTT. Translated, it gives CASSLQARGMNTEAFF.

The chain links TRBV10-3 to TRBJ1-5; D perhaps matches TRBD1 (6 bases). The CDR3 runs to 13 residues. Looked up from germline, CDR1 is ENHRY and CDR2 is SYGVKD. Trimming took 5 bases from V and 1 from J, leaving 6 bases between them. CDR3 sequence: CAISQGSNQPQHF. CDR3 nucleotides: TGTGCCATCAGTCAGGGGAGCAATCAGCCCCAGCATTTT.

In DNA, the CDR3 is TGTGCCAGCTCACCGGGTATGGACACTGAAGCTTTCTTT. This gives the protein CASSPGMDTEAFF. This chain links TRBV18 with TRBJ1-1; D uncertain. CDR1 is KGHSH, CDR2 LQKENI, per germline. V was trimmed by 3 bases and J by 3 bases, leaving 8 bases between them. The CDR3 runs to 13 residues.

The J gene is TRBJ2-7, the V gene TRBV7-8; a possible D gene is TRBD2 (7 bases). From germline, CDR1 is SGHVS and CDR2 FQNEAQ. V lost 4 bases and J 6 bases, leaving 16 bases between the germline ends. The CDR3 is made up of 14 amino acids. The CDR3 reads CASSYRGAGPEQYF. The CDR3 DNA follows: TGTGCCAGCAGCTACCGGGGGGCGGGCCCCGAGCAGTACTTC. The full variable domain, with the rest looked up from reference TRBV7-8 and TRBJ2-7, is GAGVSQSPRYKVAKRGQDVALRCDPISGHVSLFWYQQALGQGPEFLTYFQNEAQLDKSGLPSDRFFAERPEGSVSTLKIQRTQQEDSAVYLCASSYRGAGPEQYFGPGTRLTVT.

This clone was found a few times. The chain links TRBV6-4 to TRBJ2-3; no reliable D call. The V gene lost 4 bases and the J gene lost 1 base, with 9 bases spanning the gap. The CDR3 covers 14 residues. CDR1 is MRHNA and CDR2 is SNTAGT in the germline V gene. The CDR3 here is CASSVSVGTDTQYF. In DNA form, the CDR3 reads TGTGCCAGCAGTGTAAGCGTGGGCACAGATACGCAGTATTTT.

The chain couples TRBV5-1 to TRBJ2-5; TRBD2 matches at 11 bases. J was trimmed by 2 bases and V by 0 bases; bases with no gene match: 3. This CDR3 region has 16 residues. Germline V CDR1 and CDR2: SGHRS, YFSETQ. The CDR3 is CASSLGASGRQETQYF. The CDR3 DNA reads as TGCGCCAGCAGCTTGGGAGCTAGCGGGAGGCAAGAGACCCAGTACTTC.

This clone was detected only once. The chain carries TRBV19 and TRBJ1-3; D remains ambiguous. Trimming pared 11 bases from V and 2 bases from J, leaving 7 bases between. Germline V CDR1 and CDR2: LNHDA, SQIVND (reference sequence). The CDR3 sequence is 11 residues long. The CDR3 nucleotides are TGTGCCTATAGGGCTGGAAACACCATATATTTT. Amino acid sequence: CAYRAGNTIYF.

V and J are TRBV21-1 and TRBJ1-6; TRBD1, the table's D call, was not compared with the DNA. TRBV21-1 is tagged as a pseudogene. The CDR3 length is 20 residues. In nucleotides, the CDR3 is TGTGCCAGCAGCAAACGATTTGGACAGTTCCAGCGGTCCTATAATTCACCCCTCCACTTT. As protein: CASSKRFGQFQRSYNSPLHF.

The chain combines TRBV19 with TRBJ2-5; D is unresolved. Germline V gives CDR1 LNHDA, CDR2 SQIVND (reference sequence). There are 11 residues in the CDR3. Trimming took 5 bases from V and 2 from J, leaving 3 bases between them. In DNA form, the CDR3 reads TGTGCCAGTAGTTTGCAAGAGACCCAGTACTTC. It translates to CASSLQETQYF.

This clone was observed once. The chain combines TRBV2 with TRBJ2-1; 12 bases line up with TRBD2. In germline, CDR1 is SNHLY, CDR2 FYNNEI. V lost 7 bases to trimming and J lost 7 bases; unmatched junction nucleotides: 11. The CDR3 is 16 amino acids. The CDR3 region is CASKILAGGVTNEQFF. DNA of the CDR3: TGTGCCAGCAAGATCCTAGCGGGAGGGGTTACAAATGAGCAGTTCTTC. The whole variable domain, remainder taken from reference TRBV2 and TRBJ2-1, is EPEVTQTPSHQVTQMGQEVILRCVPISNHLYFYWYRQILGQKVEFLVSFYNNEISEKSEIFDDQFSVERPDGSNFTLKIRSTKLEDSAMYFCASKILAGGVTNEQFFGPGTRLTVL.

This chain's CDR3 is CASSLGASRKETQYF. The DNA for the CDR3 is TGTGCCAGCAGCCTAGGGGCCAGTAGGAAGGAGACCCAGTACTTC. The rearrangement joins TRBV28 to TRBJ2-5; tentatively, D is TRBD1 (5 bases). Germline V gene data show CDR1 as MDHEN and CDR2 as SYDVKM. V was trimmed by 6 bases and J by 5 bases, leaving 19 bases between them. The CDR3 runs 15 residues. The full variable domain, its missing parts supplied by reference TRBV28 and TRBJ2-5, is DVKVTQSSRYLVKRTGEKVFLECVQDMDHENMFWYRQDPGLGLRLIYFSYDVKMKEKGDIPEGYSVSREKKERFSLILESASTNQTSMYLCASSLGASRKETQYFGPGTRLLVL.

V usage is TRBV28 and J usage is TRBJ2-7; possibly TRBD2 for D (6 bases). The CDR3 runs 13 residues. CDR1 is MDHEN and CDR2 is SYDVKM in the germline V gene. Trimming took 7 bases from V and 0 from J, leaving 10 bases between them. CDR3 nucleotide sequence: TGTGCCAGCACTAGCGCCAGCTCCTACGAGCAGTACTTC. Protein product: CASTSASSYEQYF.

This clone was seen just once. The chain employs TRBV2 and TRBJ2-7; 10 bases are a match to TRBD1. There are 13 residues in the CDR3. Germline CDR1 reads SNHLY; CDR2 reads FYNNEI. Trimming cost V 6 bases and J 3 bases; bases outside gene matches: 2. CDR3 loop: CASSRDRGYEQYF. Here the CDR3 DNA reads TGTGCCAGCAGCCGGGACAGGGGCTACGAGCAGTACTTC. Variable domain in full (rest from reference TRBV2 and TRBJ2-7): EPEVTQTPSHQVTQMGQEVILRCVPISNHLYFYWYRQILGQKVEFLVSFYNNEISEKSEIFDDQFSVERPDGSNFTLKIRSTKLEDSAMYFCASSRDRGYEQYFGPGTRLTVT.

This chain links TRBV30 with TRBJ2-1; D is undetermined. This CDR3 spans 11 amino acids. Trimming pared 2 bases from V and 6 bases from J, leaving 5 bases between. Germline lookup yields CDR1 GTSNPN and CDR2 SVGIG (reference sequence). The CDR3 loop reads CAWSTLNEQFF. CDR3 DNA: TGTGCCTGGAGTACTCTCAATGAGCAGTTCTTC.

The CDR3 is CASSLDTSGGRRGTQYF. CDR3 nucleotides: TGTGCCAGCAGCTTAGATACTAGCGGGGGCCGCCGTGGGACCCAGTACTTC. The J gene is TRBJ2-5, the V gene TRBV11-2; 11 bases fit TRBD2. Germline CDR1 and CDR2: SGHAT and FQNNGV. The ends lost 0 bases at V and 7 bases at J; junction bases unmatched: 10. This CDR3 has 17 amino acids.

This chain links TRBV7-2 with TRBJ1-1, with 9 bases that match TRBD1. The CDR3 runs to 14 residues. Germline lookup yields CDR1 SGHTA and CDR2 FQGNSA. Trimming took 5 bases from V and 10 from J; bases not matched to a gene: 11. DNA for the CDR3: TGTGCCAGCAGCCCCCCGGGACAGGGAGTGGTAGCTTTCTTT. As protein: CASSPPGQGVVAFF.

Only one count was recorded for this clone. The gene calls are TRBV16 and TRBJ2-3, with D perhaps matching TRBD2 (6 bases). The CDR3 length is 16 residues. The V gene lost 2 bases and the J gene lost 0 bases, with 12 bases spanning the gap. Germline CDR1 reads KGHSY; CDR2 reads FQNENV. The CDR3 nucleotides read TGTGCCAGCAGCCAACGGGCGGGGACTAGCACAGATACGCAGTATTTT. Its protein product is CASSQRAGTSTDTQYF.

This rearrangement joins TRBV18 to TRBJ1-5; no firm D call. Per germline, CDR1 KGHSH and CDR2 LQKENI. Trimming removed 0 bases from V and 6 bases from J, with 15 bases in between. The CDR3 has 16 residues. The CDR3 nucleotides are TGTGCCAGCTCACCACCCGGGCCTCCAGCTGGTCAGCCCCAGCATTTT. Translated, it gives CASSPPGPPAGQPQHF.